This T cell receptor beta chain was found in a study of T-cell reconstitution after alpha-beta-depleted transplantation in children. Unique molecular identifiers featured in how the TCRbeta library was prepared. TCRdb re-analysed the PCR reads in MiXCR, keeping a single row per CDR3 protein. The profile covers around 200,000 distinct CDR3 sequences, with around 9.6% appearing a single time and 5% to 7% taken by the ten largest. CDR3 length: 16 residues. The V end lost 0 bases, the J end lost 6 bases, and 14 bases lay between the germline ends. Germline values: CDR1 SGHNT, CDR2 YENEEA. This receptor was taken from a human donor who donated a stem cell graft to a child with acute lymphoblastic leukemia. The rearrangement joins TRBV11-3 to TRBJ2-2; TRBD2 might be the D (6 bases). The sample here was PBMCs from the stem cell graft donor, taken from the stem cell graft. This CDR3 reads CASSLDSLRGSGELFF. CDR3 nucleotide sequence: TGTGCCAGCAGCTTAGATAGCCTCCGGGGGTCCGGGGAGCTGTTTTTT.